Sequencing of this TCR beta chain was carried out in a study of blood T cells in healthy people across ages. A J-beta primer mix and a sample-barcoded 5' primer were used in a second PCR of roughly 7 to 12 cycles. Each CDR3 protein is one row after TCRdb ran MiXCR on the 5' RACE reads. The repertoire has 500,000 to 600,000 distinct CDR3 sequences, 25% to 30% of them found once; the top ten carry approximately 17%. The ends lost 3 bases at V and 3 bases at J; junction bases unmatched: 6. Per the germline V gene, CDR1 is SGHRS and CDR2 is YFSETQ. This CDR3 comprises 15 residues. In this sample, this clonotype turned up a few times.

The clonotype originates from a woman in her seventies in good health. The sequenced sample was blood. The rearrangement links TRBV5-1 to TRBJ2-7; 10 bases fit TRBD2. CDR3 bases: TGCGCCAGCAGCTGGGGGACTAGCGAGTACTACGAGCAGTACTTC. Amino acid sequence: CASSWGTSEYYEQYF.